The clone carrying this T cell receptor (beta chain) was observed a handful of times. Its target is not known. The CDR3 covers 19 residues. Germline lookup yields CDR1 SGDLS and CDR2 YYNGEE. Trimming shortened V by 4 bases and J by 2 bases, and 22 bases separated the two germline ends. This sample is part of a study of beta chain features in type 1 diabetes. Whole-study findings and limits: Comparison showed that naive, central memory and Treg TCRB repertoires appeared more similar among patients than among healthy donors.

All of the isolated RNA was reverse transcribed, so expressed TCRB transcripts were sequenced. Profiling relied on immunoSEQ multiplex PCR, and the TCRdb table lists in-frame clones only, not all of them. The sample contains 300,000 or so clones, roughly 8% of which appear only once. This chain joins TRBV9 and TRBJ2-6, with a tentative D call TRBD2 (5 bases). Sequencing was carried out using central memory CD4+ T cells from blood. The receptor was isolated from a woman between 18 and 29 years old in good health. CDR3 DNA sequence: TGTGCCAGCAGCTCCCCACGAAGTGGGAGTGGGACTGGGGCCAACGTCCTGACTTTC. This gives the protein CASSSPRSGSGTGANVLTF.